This entry features one TCR beta chain sequence. The data are from a study of blood T cell repertoires in COVID-19. On the study more broadly: Samples of COVID-19 (acute and convalescent) were obtained from the United States, Italy and Spain.

Clones were read by immunoSEQ multiplex PCR, and TCRdb kept only the in-frame ones, dropping some. The sample has some 41,000 clones, 80% to 90% seen once. This receptor was identified in a man in his forties with active COVID-19. The sequencing input was peripheral blood.

CDR3 sequence (DNA): TGTGCCACCAGCAGAGATAGAGGCGGGACAGCAAGGTGGTATGGCTACACCTTC. The encoded protein is CATSRDRGGTARWYGYTF. This chain connects TRBV15 to TRBJ1-2; 7 bases match TRBD1. This CDR3 has 18 amino acids. Germline CDR1 reads LNHNV; CDR2 reads YYDKDF (reference sequence). J lost 5 bases, V lost 0 bases, and 15 bases had no gene match. The entire variable domain, with the rest obtained from reference TRBV15 and TRBJ1-2, is as follows: DAMVIQNPRYQVTQFGKPVTLSCSQTLNHNVMYWYQQKSSQAPKLLFHYYDKDFNNEADTPDNFQSRRPNTSFCFLDIRSPGLGDTAMYLCATSRDRGGTARWYGYTFGSGTRLTVV.